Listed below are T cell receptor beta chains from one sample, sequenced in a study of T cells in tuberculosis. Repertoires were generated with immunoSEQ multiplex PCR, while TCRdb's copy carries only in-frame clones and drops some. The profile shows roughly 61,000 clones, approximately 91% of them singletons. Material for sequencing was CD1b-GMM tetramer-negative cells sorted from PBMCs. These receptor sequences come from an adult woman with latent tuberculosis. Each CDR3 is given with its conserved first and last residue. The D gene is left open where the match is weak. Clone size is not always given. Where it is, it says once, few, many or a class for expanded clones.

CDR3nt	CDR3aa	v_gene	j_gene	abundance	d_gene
TGTGCCAGCAGTTTTTCCGGGCTAGCGGCTAACAATGAGCAGTTCTTC	CASSFSGLAANNEQFF	TRBV28	TRBJ2-1	-	TRBD2
TGCGCCAGCAGCTTGTGGGGACAGGTCGAAGCTTTCTTT	CASSLWGQVEAFF	TRBV5-1	TRBJ1-1	few	TRBD1
TGCGCCAGCACCTCAGGGGACCGTATAGACAATGAGCAGTTCTTC	CASTSGDRIDNEQFF	TRBV5-1	TRBJ2-1	few	-
TGCGCCAGCAGCTTGGGCGGCGACGGAGAGACCCAGTACTTC	CASSLGGDGETQYF	TRBV5-1	TRBJ2-5	-	-
TGTGCCAGCAGTTTCCGGGACTCCACGGCCAAAAACATTCAGTACTTC	CASSFRDSTAKNIQYF	TRBV28	TRBJ2-4	-	-
TGTGCCAGCAGCTGGACAGGGGACGGGGAGACCCAGTACTTC	CASSWTGDGETQYF	TRBV7-8	TRBJ2-5	once	TRBD1
TGCGCCAGCAGCCAAGTTCTCGTGACAGGGGATCAGCCCCAGCATTTT	CASSQVLVTGDQPQHF	TRBV4-1	TRBJ1-5	few	TRBD1
TGTGCCAGCTCACCCCCCGGGACAGGGGATGGCTACACCTTC	CASSPPGTGDGYTF	TRBV18	TRBJ1-2	-	TRBD1
TGTGCCAGTAGTGTCCGGGGACAGGGTCGCACAGATACGCAGTATTTT	CASSVRGQGRTDTQYF	TRBV19	TRBJ2-3	-	TRBD1
TGTGCTAGTGGCCCTGGTAGCGCCCCTAATGAAAAACTGTTTTTT	CASGPGSAPNEKLFF	TRBV12-5	TRBJ1-4	-	-
TGTGCCAGCAGCGACGGACTTTCTAGCACAGATACGCAGTATTTT	CASSDGLSSTDTQYF	TRBV7-9	TRBJ2-3	-	-
TGTGCCAGCAGACGCCAGGGTGCGTCAGAGACCCAGTACTTC	CASRRQGASETQYF	TRBV5-6	TRBJ2-5	-	-
TGTGCCAGCAGCCAAGGAGCGGGAGAGGGGACCGGGGAGCTGTTTTTT	CASSQGAGEGTGELFF	TRBV7-3	TRBJ2-2	-	TRBD2
TGTGCCAGCAGCCGACAGGGGGCCCCTGAAGCTTTCTTT	CASSRQGAPEAFF	TRBV5-6	TRBJ1-1	-	TRBD1
TGTGCCAGCAGCCCGCGGAGCGGGAGCTCGAGAAATGAGCAGTTCTTC	CASSPRSGSSRNEQFF	TRBV7-2	TRBJ2-1	-	TRBD2
TGTGCCAGCAGTTACGGACAGTTCTACGAGCAGTACTTC	CASSYGQFYEQYF	TRBV27	TRBJ2-7	once	-
TGTGCCAGCAGTCCGGACCAGGGGTACCAAGAGACCCAGTACTTC	CASSPDQGYQETQYF	TRBV7-2	TRBJ2-5	-	-
TGTGCCAGCACCAAAAACTATGGCTACACCTTC	CASTKNYGYTF	TRBV7-2	TRBJ1-2	-	-
TGCAGCGCTCAGGACAGATTAGCCTACGAGCAGTACTTC	CSAQDRLAYEQYF	TRBV29-1	TRBJ2-7	-	-
TGCAGCGTTGTTCCAACAGGGGGGTACGAGCAGTACTTC	CSVVPTGGYEQYF	TRBV29-1	TRBJ2-7	-	TRBD1
TGCGCCAGCAGTCAACCGGGGGACAGGGTGTCCGGGGAGCTGTTTTTT	CASSQPGDRVSGELFF	TRBV23-1	TRBJ2-2	-	TRBD1
TGTGCCAGCAGTTTATACAGGAACACTGAAGCTTTCTTT	CASSLYRNTEAFF	TRBV27	TRBJ1-1	-	-
TGTGCCAGCAGTCCGGAGAGTTCGGCCGAGCAGTACTTC	CASSPESSAEQYF	TRBV7-2	TRBJ2-7	once	-
TGTGCCAGCAAGTCGGGGTTGGAGGCTGAAGCTTTCTTT	CASKSGLEAEAFF	TRBV27	TRBJ1-1	-	-
TGTGCCAGCAGCAAGGGACTAGCGGGAGTGGTTGCCAAAAACATTCAGTACTTC	CASSKGLAGVVAKNIQYF	TRBV11-2	TRBJ2-4	-	TRBD2
TGTGCCAGCAGTCAAGGGGTCGGGACAGGGGTCAATGGCTACACCTTC	CASSQGVGTGVNGYTF	TRBV7-9	TRBJ1-2	few	TRBD1
TGTGCCTGGAGTGTGGCCCAAGTCACTGAAGCTTTCTTT	CAWSVAQVTEAFF	TRBV30	TRBJ1-1	-	-
TGTGCCAGCAGCCGAGAGGGGCAGGGGGCGCCTGGCTACACCTTC	CASSREGQGAPGYTF	TRBV2	TRBJ1-2	-	TRBD1
TGCGCCAGCAGTGAGACGGGACAATCTGGCTACACCTTC	CASSETGQSGYTF	TRBV10-2	TRBJ1-2	-	-
TGCGCCAGCAGCCAAGATCCGCCTAGTAGCGAGCAGTACTTC	CASSQDPPSSEQYF	TRBV4-3	TRBJ2-7	-	-
TGCGCCAGCAGCCCGGTTCTTGGGGGCGCGTACGAGCAGTACTTC	CASSPVLGGAYEQYF	TRBV4-3	TRBJ2-7	-	-
TGCGCCAGCAGCCAAGCATTCGGGACTAGGAGGGATGAGCAGTTCTTC	CASSQAFGTRRDEQFF	TRBV4-1	TRBJ2-1	-	TRBD2
TGCGCCAGCAGCCAAGATGACATCACAGATACGCAGTATTTT	CASSQDDITDTQYF	TRBV4-3	TRBJ2-3	-	-
TGTGCCAGCAGAGAAGGGACTAGCGGGGGGGAGCAGTTCTTC	CASREGTSGGEQFF	TRBV2	TRBJ2-1	-	TRBD2
TGTGCCAGCAGTGAATGGGGGCGGAATCAGCCCCAGCATTTT	CASSEWGRNQPQHF	TRBV2	TRBJ1-5	-	-
TGCGCCAGCAGCCAAGATCCCGTCGGGGGGGCCAATGAGCAGTTCTTC	CASSQDPVGGANEQFF	TRBV4-3	TRBJ2-1	-	TRBD2
TGCGCCAGCAGCCGCGGGCCCTCCTACGAGCAGTACTTC	CASSRGPSYEQYF	TRBV4-1	TRBJ2-7	once	-
TGTGCCAGCAGGGGACTAGCGGGTCATGAAGATACGCAGTATTTT	CASRGLAGHEDTQYF	TRBV6-5	TRBJ2-3	-	TRBD2
TGTGCCAGCAGCCGGGACAGCTACAATGAGCAGTTCTTC	CASSRDSYNEQFF	TRBV5-4	TRBJ2-1	-	TRBD1
TGTGCCAGTAGTAAGACAGGCTATGGCTACACCTTC	CASSKTGYGYTF	TRBV19	TRBJ1-2	few	-
TGTGCCAGCAGAGTGGAGGGAGGGAGTCGAGAGACCCAGTACTTC	CASRVEGGSRETQYF	TRBV2	TRBJ2-5	-	TRBD2
TGCGCCAGCAGCCAATCCCCCTGGCGGGGAACTAACTATGGCTACACCTTC	CASSQSPWRGTNYGYTF	TRBV4-3	TRBJ1-2	-	-
TGCGCCAGCAGCTTTGCGGGAGCAAACACCGGGGAGCTGTTTTTT	CASSFAGANTGELFF	TRBV5-1	TRBJ2-2	-	TRBD2
TGTGCCACCAAGGAGGGGACCACTGAAGCTTTCTTT	CATKEGTTEAFF	TRBV19	TRBJ1-1	-	-
TGTGCCAGCTTCCTCTATACCGGGACACCGGAGCCCCAGTACTTC	CASFLYTGTPEPQYF	TRBV7-2	TRBJ2-5	-	-
TGTGCCAGCACGGCAGGGGGTACAGGGGAGACCCAGTACTTC	CASTAGGTGETQYF	TRBV27	TRBJ2-5	-	TRBD1
TGTGCCAGCAGCTTAGGGCCCCGGGACAGTTATTACGAGCAGTACTTC	CASSLGPRDSYYEQYF	TRBV7-9	TRBJ2-7	-	TRBD1
TGTGCCAGCTCACCCGGGACAGGTGCCTACGAGCAGTACTTC	CASSPGTGAYEQYF	TRBV18	TRBJ2-7	-	TRBD1
TGTGCCAGTAGTGTAGAGGACACAGCACAACTGGGAAGTCAGCCCCAGCATTTT	CASSVEDTAQLGSQPQHF	TRBV19	TRBJ1-5	once	-
TGTGCCTGGAGTCGGACTAGCTCCAATGAGCAGTTCTTC	CAWSRTSSNEQFF	TRBV30	TRBJ2-1	once	TRBD2
TGTGCCAGCAGCTTAACGGGGGGAGGTGAGACCCAGTACTTC	CASSLTGGGETQYF	TRBV7-3	TRBJ2-5	-	-
TGTGCCAGCAGCCAAGAACTAGCGGGGGGGCCAGATACGCAGTATTTT	CASSQELAGGPDTQYF	TRBV4-2	TRBJ2-3	-	TRBD2
TGCGCCAGCAGTCAATCGAGAGGATTTGGCTACACCTTC	CASSQSRGFGYTF	TRBV23-1	TRBJ1-2	-	-
TGTGCCAGAGGAGCGAACACCGGGGAGCTGTTTTTT	CARGANTGELFF	TRBV2	TRBJ2-2	-	-
TGTGCCAGCAGCTTAGGATGGAGGACTAGCGTCAACAATGAGCAGTTCTTC	CASSLGWRTSVNNEQFF	TRBV7-6	TRBJ2-1	-	TRBD2
TGTGCCAGCAGCTCGTACAGGGCCGTCAATGAAAAACTGTTTTTT	CASSSYRAVNEKLFF	TRBV7-9	TRBJ1-4	-	-
TGCAGCGTTGAGGACTACAGCTCCTACAATGAGCAGTTCTTC	CSVEDYSSYNEQFF	TRBV29-1	TRBJ2-1	-	-
TGTGCCAGCAGGAGGACAGGGGGGTCCTACGAGCAGTACTTC	CASRRTGGSYEQYF	TRBV27	TRBJ2-7	-	TRBD1